Listed below are T cell receptor beta chains from one sample, sequenced in a study of shared clonotypes between healthy human individuals. Using immunoSEQ multiplex PCR, the repertoire was profiled, and TCRdb retains in-frame clones only, with some absent. The table includes hundreds of thousands of clones, 74% detected once. Sequenced: memory CD4+ T cells sorted from blood. These receptors were obtained from a woman aged 25 to 45 in good health. Both conserved end residues are part of each CDR3. The D gene is left open where the match is weak. Size values are once, few and many counts, or a class for expanded clones, and some rows have none.

>TRBD1|TRBV27|few|TRBJ1-4
TGTGCCAGCAGTGGGACAGGGTCCAACGAAAAACTGTTTTTT
CASSGTGSNEKLFF
>.|TRBV30|many|TRBJ1-4
TGTGCCTGGAGTGTACAGCGTAATGAAAAACTGTTTTTT
CAWSVQRNEKLFF
>.|TRBV19|.|TRBJ2-1
TGTGCCAGTACACAACGGTGGGGGGTCAATGAGCAGTTCTTC
CASTQRWGVNEQFF
>.|TRBV27|.|TRBJ1-1
TGTGCCAGCAGTCCCACAGGGAGCACTGAAGCTTTCTTT
CASSPTGSTEAFF
>TRBD1|TRBV11-2|.|TRBJ1-5
TGTGCCAGCAGCTTGGACAGGGGTCAGCCCCAGCATTTT
CASSLDRGQPQHF
>.|TRBV10-1|.|TRBJ2-7
TGCGCCAGCAGCCTCGGGCAGGGGCCCCCCTTC
CASSLGQGPPF
>.|TRBV2|few|TRBJ1-2
TGTGCCAGCAGAGGACAGTTAGCTAACTATGGCTACACCTTC
CASRGQLANYGYTF
>.|TRBV11-3|.|TRBJ2-2
TGTGCCAGCAGCTTAGGGGGTCTTATTGCGGACACCGGGGAGCTGTTTTTT
CASSLGGLIADTGELFF
>.|TRBV28|.|TRBJ1-4
TGTGCCAGCAGTTACAGGGTTGGAGGCTACCTGTTTTTT
CASSYRVGGYLFF
>TRBD1|TRBV5-1|.|TRBJ1-2
TGCGCCAGCAGCTTGGGAACGGGACAGGGTCACTATGGCTACACCTTC
CASSLGTGQGHYGYTF
>TRBD1|TRBV10-3|.|TRBJ1-3
TGTGCCACCACCGGGACAGGGGCCGGAAACACCATATATTTT
CATTGTGAGNTIYF
>TRBD1|TRBV7-9|.|TRBJ2-2
TGTGCCAGCAGCGCCCGACAGGGGGTAGCCTTCGGGGAGCTGTTTTTT
CASSARQGVAFGELFF
>.|TRBV19|.|TRBJ2-5
TGTGCCAGTAGCGACAACGCAGGGTCGGAGACCCAGTACTTC
CASSDNAGSETQYF
>.|TRBV28|.|TRBJ2-7
TGTGCCAGCAGTCCTCTGGTGGGGGAACCAAGAACCTACGAGCAGTACTTC
CASSPLVGEPRTYEQYF